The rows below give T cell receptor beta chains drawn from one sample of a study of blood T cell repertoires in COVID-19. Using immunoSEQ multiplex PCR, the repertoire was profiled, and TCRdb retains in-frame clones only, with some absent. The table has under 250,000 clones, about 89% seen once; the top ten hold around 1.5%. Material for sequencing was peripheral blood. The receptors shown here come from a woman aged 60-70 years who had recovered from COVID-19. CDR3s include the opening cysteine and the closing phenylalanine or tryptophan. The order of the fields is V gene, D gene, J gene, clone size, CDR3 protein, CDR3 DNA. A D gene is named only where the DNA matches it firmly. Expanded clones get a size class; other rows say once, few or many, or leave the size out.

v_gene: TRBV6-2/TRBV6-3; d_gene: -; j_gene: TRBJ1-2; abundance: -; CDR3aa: CASSSQGYGYTF; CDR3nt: TGTGCCAGCAGTTCTCAGGGGTATGGCTACACCTTC
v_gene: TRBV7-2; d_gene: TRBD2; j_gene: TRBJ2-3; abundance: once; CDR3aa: CASSSVAGVDTQYF; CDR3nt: TGTGCCAGCAGTTCGGTAGCGGGAGTGGATACGCAGTATTTT
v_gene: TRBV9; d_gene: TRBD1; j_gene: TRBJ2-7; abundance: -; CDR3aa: CASSSRTGAEQYF; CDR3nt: TGTGCCAGCAGCTCTCGGACAGGGGCCGAGCAGTACTTC
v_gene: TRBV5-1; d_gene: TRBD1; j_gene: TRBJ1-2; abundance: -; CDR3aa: CASSEQGLKGYTF; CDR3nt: TGCGCCAGCAGCGAACAGGGGCTCAAAGGCTACACCTTC
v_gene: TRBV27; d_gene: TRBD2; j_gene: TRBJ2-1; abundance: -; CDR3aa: CASSLSGGERTRIDEQFF; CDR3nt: TGTGCCAGCAGTTTATCTGGGGGGGAGCGGACTAGGATAGATGAGCAGTTCTTC
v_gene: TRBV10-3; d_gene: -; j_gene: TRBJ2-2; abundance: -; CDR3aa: CAIRTLGSGELFF; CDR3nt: TGTGCCATCAGGACTCTAGGTTCCGGGGAGCTGTTTTTT
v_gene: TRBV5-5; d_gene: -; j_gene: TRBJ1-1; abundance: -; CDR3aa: CASSLGQNMNTEAFF; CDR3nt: TGTGCCAGCAGCTTGGGACAGAACATGAACACTGAAGCTTTCTTT
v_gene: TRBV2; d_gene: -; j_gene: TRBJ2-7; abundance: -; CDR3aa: CASDNGTPPFEQYF; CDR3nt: TGTGCCAGCGACAACGGGACACCACCTTTCGAGCAGTACTTC
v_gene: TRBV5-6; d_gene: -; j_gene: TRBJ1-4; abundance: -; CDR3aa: CASSLALNNEKLFF; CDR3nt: TGTGCCAGCAGCTTGGCTCTTAATAATGAAAAACTGTTTTTT
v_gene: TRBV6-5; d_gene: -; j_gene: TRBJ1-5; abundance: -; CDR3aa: CASSYQGRGQPQHF; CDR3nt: TGTGCCAGCAGTTACCAGGGGCGGGGGCAGCCCCAGCATTTT
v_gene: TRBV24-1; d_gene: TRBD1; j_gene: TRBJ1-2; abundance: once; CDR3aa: CATSDLRGRSGYTF; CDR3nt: TGTGCCACCAGTGACCTCAGGGGGCGTTCGGGCTACACCTTC
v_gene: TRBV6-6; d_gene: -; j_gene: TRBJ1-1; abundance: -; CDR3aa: CAAGLNTEAFF; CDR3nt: TGTGCCGCGGGATTGAACACTGAAGCTTTCTTT
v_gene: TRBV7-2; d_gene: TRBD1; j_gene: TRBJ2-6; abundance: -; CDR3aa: CASSLEPQGAPGANVLTF; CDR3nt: TGTGCCAGCAGCTTAGAGCCACAGGGGGCGCCTGGGGCCAACGTCCTGACTTTC
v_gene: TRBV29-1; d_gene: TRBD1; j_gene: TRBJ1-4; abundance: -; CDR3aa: CSVQDRRDEKLFF; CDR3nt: TGCAGCGTCCAGGACAGGCGAGATGAAAAACTGTTTTTT
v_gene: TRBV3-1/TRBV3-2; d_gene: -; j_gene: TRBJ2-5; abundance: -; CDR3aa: CASSQDPRGSWSETQYF; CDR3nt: TGTGCCAGCAGCCAAGATCCCCGGGGGAGCTGGTCTGAGACCCAGTACTTC
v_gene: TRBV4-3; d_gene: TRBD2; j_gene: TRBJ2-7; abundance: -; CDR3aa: CASSQRLAGGPYEQYF; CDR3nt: TGCGCCAGCAGCCAGAGACTAGCGGGGGGTCCCTACGAGCAGTACTTC
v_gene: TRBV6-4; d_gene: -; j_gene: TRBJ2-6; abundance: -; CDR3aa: CASRITSSGANVLTF; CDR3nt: TGTGCCAGCAGAATAACTAGCTCTGGGGCCAACGTCCTGACTTTC
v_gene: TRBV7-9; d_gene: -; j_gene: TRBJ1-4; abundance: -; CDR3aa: CASSLSGGLGGKLFF; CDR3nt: TGTGCCAGCAGCTTATCGGGGGGGCTAGGAGGAAAACTGTTTTTT
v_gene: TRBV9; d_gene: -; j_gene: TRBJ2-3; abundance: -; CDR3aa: CASSLTDTQYF; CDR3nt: TGTGCCAGCAGCCTGACAGATACGCAGTATTTT
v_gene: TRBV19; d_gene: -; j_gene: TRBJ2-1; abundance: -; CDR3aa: CASSTGFRGREQFF; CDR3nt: TGTGCCAGTAGCACTGGGTTTCGGGGGAGAGAGCAGTTCTTC
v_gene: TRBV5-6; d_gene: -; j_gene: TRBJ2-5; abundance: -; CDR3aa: CASTRYVTVQETQYF; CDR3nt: TGTGCCAGCACCCGGTACGTGACAGTACAAGAGACCCAGTACTTC
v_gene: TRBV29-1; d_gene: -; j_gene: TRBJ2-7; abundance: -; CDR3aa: CSGVLTYEQYF; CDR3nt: TGCAGCGGAGTATTAACCTACGAGCAGTACTTC
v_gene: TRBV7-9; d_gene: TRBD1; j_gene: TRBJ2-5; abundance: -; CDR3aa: CASSLRDRLYQETQYF; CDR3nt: TGTGCCAGCAGCCTTAGGGACAGGCTCTACCAAGAGACCCAGTACTTC
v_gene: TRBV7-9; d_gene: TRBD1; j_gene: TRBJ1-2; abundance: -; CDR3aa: CASSPDRGSNYGYTF; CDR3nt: TGTGCCAGCAGCCCAGACAGGGGGTCTAACTATGGCTACACCTTC
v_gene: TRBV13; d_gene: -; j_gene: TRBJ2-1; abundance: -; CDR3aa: CASSSAKGGKLGQFF; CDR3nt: TGTGCCAGCAGCTCCGCTAAGGGGGGGAAGTTAGGGCAGTTCTTC
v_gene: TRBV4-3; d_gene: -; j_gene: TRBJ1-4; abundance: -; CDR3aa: CASSQLGPAQGGKLFF; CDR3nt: TGCGCCAGCAGCCAATTAGGACCGGCCCAGGGAGGAAAACTGTTTTTT
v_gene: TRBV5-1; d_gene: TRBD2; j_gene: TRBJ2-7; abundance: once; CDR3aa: CASSQGGGRSYEQYF; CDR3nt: TGCGCCAGCAGCCAGGGCGGGGGTCGCTCCTACGAGCAGTACTTC
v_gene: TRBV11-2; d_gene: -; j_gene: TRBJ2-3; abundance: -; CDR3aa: CASSFTRGTDTQYF; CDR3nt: TGTGCCAGCAGCTTTACGAGGGGCACAGATACGCAGTATTTT
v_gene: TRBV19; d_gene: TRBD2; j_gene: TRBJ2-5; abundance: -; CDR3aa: CASSIKTSGGAETQYF; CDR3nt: TGTGCCAGTAGTATAAAGACTAGCGGGGGGGCAGAGACCCAGTACTTC
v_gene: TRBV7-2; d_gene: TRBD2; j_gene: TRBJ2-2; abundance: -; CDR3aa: CASSWRGALYNTGELFF; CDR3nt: TGTGCCAGCAGCTGGCGGGGGGCCCTATATAACACCGGGGAGCTGTTTTTT
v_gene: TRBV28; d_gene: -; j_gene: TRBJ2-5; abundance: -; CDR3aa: CASSQWGGNQETQYF; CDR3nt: TGTGCCAGCAGCCAATGGGGCGGGAACCAAGAGACCCAGTACTTC
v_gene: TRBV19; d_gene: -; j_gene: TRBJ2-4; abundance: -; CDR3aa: CASSILAKNIQYF; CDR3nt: TGTGCCAGTAGTATACTAGCCAAAAACATTCAGTACTTC
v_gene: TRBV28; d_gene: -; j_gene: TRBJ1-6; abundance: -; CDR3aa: CASSLPPTGSNNSPLHF; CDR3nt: TGTGCCAGCAGTTTACCCCCCACGGGATCGAATAATTCACCCCTCCACTTT
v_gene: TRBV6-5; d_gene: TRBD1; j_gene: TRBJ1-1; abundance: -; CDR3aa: CASSSWDSEAFF; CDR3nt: TGTGCCAGCAGTTCCTGGGACAGTGAAGCTTTCTTT
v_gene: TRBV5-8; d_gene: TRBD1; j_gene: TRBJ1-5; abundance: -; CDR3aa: CASSLDWTGFHQPQHF; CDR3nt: TGTGCCAGCAGCTTGGATTGGACAGGGTTCCATCAGCCCCAGCATTTT
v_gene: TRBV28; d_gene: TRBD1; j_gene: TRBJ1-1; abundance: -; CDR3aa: CASKTTGVTEAFF; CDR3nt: TGTGCCAGCAAAACGACAGGGGTAACTGAAGCTTTCTTT
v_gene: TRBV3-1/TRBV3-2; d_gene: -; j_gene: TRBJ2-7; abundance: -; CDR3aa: CASSPTPEGVQYF; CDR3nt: TGTGCCAGCAGCCCCACACCCGAGGGGGTTCAGTACTTC
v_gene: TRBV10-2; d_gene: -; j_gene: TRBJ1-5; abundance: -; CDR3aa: CASTVTLRPQHF; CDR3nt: TGCGCCTCAACGGTCACTTTACGGCCCCAGCATTTT
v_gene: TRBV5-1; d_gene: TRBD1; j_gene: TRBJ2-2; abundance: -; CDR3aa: CASSDPGTGAGELFF; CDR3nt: TGCGCCAGCAGCGACCCCGGGACAGGGGCCGGGGAGCTGTTTTTT
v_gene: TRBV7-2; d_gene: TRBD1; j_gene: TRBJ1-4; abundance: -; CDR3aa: CASSPDRVNEKLFF; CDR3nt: TGTGCCAGCAGCCCGGACAGGGTCAATGAAAAACTGTTTTTT
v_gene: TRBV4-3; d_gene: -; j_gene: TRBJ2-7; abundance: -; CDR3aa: CASSLGGSSYEQYF; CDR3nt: TGCGCCAGCAGCCTGGGGGGAAGCTCCTACGAGCAGTACTTC
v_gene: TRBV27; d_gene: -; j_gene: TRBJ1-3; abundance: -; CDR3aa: CASSSGGNTIYF; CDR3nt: TGTGCCAGCAGTTCGGGTGGGAACACCATATATTTT
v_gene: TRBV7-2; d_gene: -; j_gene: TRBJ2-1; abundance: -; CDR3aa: CASSLVGGAYNEQFF; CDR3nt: TGTGCCAGCAGCTTAGTTGGGGGCGCCTACAATGAGCAGTTCTTC
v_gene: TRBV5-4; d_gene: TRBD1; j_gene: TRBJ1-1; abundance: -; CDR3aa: CAWGAGGLRAEAFF; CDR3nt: TGTGCCTGGGGGGCAGGGGGCCTTAGGGCCGAAGCTTTCTTT
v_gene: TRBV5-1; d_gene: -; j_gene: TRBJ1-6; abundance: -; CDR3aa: CASSLIMGGYNSPLHF; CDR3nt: TGCGCCAGCAGCCTGATCATGGGGGGCTATAATTCACCCCTCCACTTT
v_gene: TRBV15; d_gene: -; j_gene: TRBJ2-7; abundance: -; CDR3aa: CATSRVRPSSYEQYF; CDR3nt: TGTGCCACCAGCAGAGTCCGTCCGAGCTCCTACGAGCAGTACTTC
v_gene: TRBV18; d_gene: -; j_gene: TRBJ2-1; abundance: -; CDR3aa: CASSPPAGPRNEQFF; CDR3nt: TGTGCCAGCTCACCACCGGCGGGGCCGAGGAATGAGCAGTTCTTC
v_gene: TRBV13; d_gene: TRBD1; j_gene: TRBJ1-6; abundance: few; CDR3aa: CASSQRTGYNSPLHF; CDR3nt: TGTGCCAGCAGTCAAAGGACAGGGTATAATTCACCCCTCCACTTT
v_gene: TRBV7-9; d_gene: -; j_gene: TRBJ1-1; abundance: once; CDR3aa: CASSPVRLSGTEAFF; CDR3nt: TGTGCCAGCAGCCCAGTGCGGCTTTCGGGGACTGAAGCTTTCTTT
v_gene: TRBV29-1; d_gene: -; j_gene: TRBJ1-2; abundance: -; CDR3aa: CSVAGGKEDYGYTF; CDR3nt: TGCAGCGTTGCCGGGGGGAAGGAGGACTATGGCTACACCTTC
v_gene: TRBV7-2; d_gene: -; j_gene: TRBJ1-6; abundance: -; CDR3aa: CASSLAGSANSPLHF; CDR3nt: TGTGCCAGCAGCTTGGCGGGTTCGGCTAATTCACCCCTCCACTTT
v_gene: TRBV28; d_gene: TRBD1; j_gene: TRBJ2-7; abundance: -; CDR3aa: CASSDRGVYEQYF; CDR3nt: TGTGCCAGCAGTGACAGGGGTGTCTACGAGCAGTACTTC
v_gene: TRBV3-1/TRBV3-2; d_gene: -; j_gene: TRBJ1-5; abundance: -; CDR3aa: CASSQSRVNQPQHF; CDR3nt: TGTGCCAGCAGCCAAAGCAGGGTCAATCAGCCCCAGCATTTT
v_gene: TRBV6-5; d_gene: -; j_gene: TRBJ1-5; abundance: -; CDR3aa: CASSSRGGSNQPQHF; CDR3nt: TGTGCCAGCAGCTCCCGGGGGGGGAGCAATCAGCCCCAGCATTTT
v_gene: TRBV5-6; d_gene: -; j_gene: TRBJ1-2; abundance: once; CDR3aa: CASSLGGAAWYGYTF; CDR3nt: TGTGCCAGCAGCTTGGGCGGAGCAGCTTGGTATGGCTACACCTTC